This TCR beta chain emerged from a study of CD4+ T cells in melanoma. V was clipped by 2 bases and J by 4 bases; unmatched bases: 5. CDR1 SGHRS and CDR2 YFSETQ come from the germline V gene. This CDR3 has 14 amino acids. Overall study results and limits: CD8+ T cell, macrophage and B cell function reportedly correlated with neoantigen-specific CD4+ T cells. In melanoma, neoantigen-specific CD4+ T cells reportedly differed in differentiation state.

Some clones are missing from TCRdb's copy, which holds only in-frame ones; the method was immunoSEQ multiplex PCR. The table shows over 100,000 clones, with roughly 90% occurring only once. About this clone itself: Antigen unknown.

This receptor was identified in a human donor with melanoma. V is TRBV5-1 and J is TRBJ2-5, with 7 bases lining up with TRBD2. The sample comprised peripheral blood. This chain's CDR3 is CASSFLVAGETQYF. Written as DNA, the CDR3 is TGCGCCAGCAGCTTCCTGGTAGCGGGAGAGACCCAGTACTTC.